What follows are 9 T cell receptor beta chains derived from one specimen sequenced in a study of molecular identifiers for immune sequencing clone quantification. Each CDR3 protein is one row after TCRdb ran MiXCR on the PCR reads. There are approximately 670,000 distinct CDR3 sequences in the sample; 20% occur only once, and 0.7% to 1% lies in the top ten. The sequenced sample consisted of naive CD8+ T cells from blood, with Jurkat cell RNA spiked in. The subset is: FACS-sorted CD8+CD4-CCR7+CD45RA+ naive T cells. These receptors originate from a human donor in good health. Some libraries in this study had Jurkat cell RNA spiked in.

This clonotype was recorded at least ten times. V gene TRBV6-2 or TRBV6-3 combines with J gene TRBJ1-5; 9 bases fit TRBD1. The CDR3 covers 14 residues. With V trimmed by 11 bases and J by 4 bases, 9 bases remained unmatched. Germline V gene lookup returns CDR1 MNHEY and CDR2 SVGEGT. The CDR3 is CASGTGRRNQPQHF. The CDR3 DNA reads TGTGCCTCAGGGACAGGGCGAAGAAATCAGCCCCAGCATTTT.

This clonotype was counted ten times or more. This chain connects TRBV12-3 or TRBV12-4 to TRBJ1-5; D is undetermined. The CDR3 spans 15 residues. Trimming stripped 6 bases from V and 0 bases from J, with 12 bases between. CDR3 coding DNA: TGTGCCAGCAGCCAGACCGAGCGTAGCAATCAGCCCCAGCATTTT. Its protein is CASSQTERSNQPQHF.

This clonotype turned up a few times. The rearrangement uses TRBV28 and TRBJ1-5; D gene unclear. This CDR3 region has 15 residues. The V end lost 2 bases, the J end lost 1 base, and 9 bases lay between the germline ends. In germline, CDR1 is MDHEN, CDR2 SYDVKM. CDR3 sequence reads: CASSLVQASNQPQHF. Written as DNA, the CDR3 is TGTGCCAGCAGTTTAGTCCAGGCCAGCAATCAGCCCCAGCATTTT.

Many counts were recorded for this clonotype. This sequence joins TRBV12-3 or TRBV12-4 and TRBJ2-3; no reliable D call. V lost 3 bases and J lost 4, with 5 bases in between. The CDR3 has 12 amino acids. The CDR3 nucleotides read TGTGCCAGCAGTTTGGAACCAGATACGCAGTATTTT. Its protein is CASSLEPDTQYF.

This clonotype was counted between two and nine times. The V gene is TRBV11-2, the J gene TRBJ2-5, with D unclear. The CDR3 extends over 13 amino acids. Germline V lookup: CDR1 SGHAT, CDR2 FQNNGV. V was pared by 3 bases and J by 5 bases, with 10 bases between. Here the CDR3 DNA reads TGTGCCAGCAGCTTTTGGAACGAGGAGACCCAGTACTTC. Protein: CASSFWNEETQYF.

This clonotype was detected many times. The chain combines TRBV29-1 with TRBJ1-1; tentative D call: TRBD1 (5 bases). This CDR3 spans 14 amino acids. V shed 4 bases and J shed 2 bases, with 14 bases lying between them. CDR1 and CDR2 from the germline V gene are SQVTM and ANQGSEA. For the CDR3, the DNA is TGCAGCGTTGGTGGCGACAGAGAAAACACTGAAGCTTTCTTT. It translates to CSVGGDRENTEAFF.

This chain joins TRBV28 and TRBJ1-1, with D unclear. Trimming pared 6 bases from V and 6 bases from J, leaving 14 bases between. CDR1 is MDHEN, CDR2 SYDVKM, per germline. This CDR3 spans 13 amino acids. CDR3 sequence (DNA): TGTGCCAGCAGCCGCCCGCGGGTGGCTGAAGCTTTCTTT. Translation: CASSRPRVAEAFF.

This clonotype was counted many times. The chain uses TRBV28 and TRBJ2-7; possibly TRBD1 for D (6 bases). The V end lost 5 bases, the J end lost 3 bases, and 26 bases lay between the germline ends. The CDR3 runs 18 residues. Germline CDR1 is MDHEN and CDR2 is SYDVKM. Here the CDR3 DNA reads TGTGCCAGCAGTACTCCACAGGGTCTCGGCGAGAGACTCTACGAGCAGTACTTC. Encoded protein: CASSTPQGLGERLYEQYF.

This clonotype was seen many times. The genes are TRBV2 and TRBJ2-7; D is possibly TRBD2 (6 bases). Germline V lookup: CDR1 SNHLY, CDR2 FYNNEI. The V gene lost 7 bases and the J gene lost 3 bases, with 10 bases spanning the gap. CDR3 length: 12 residues. CDR3 region: CASNRGDYEQYF. The CDR3 bases are TGTGCCAGCAACCGCGGGGACTACGAGCAGTACTTC.